This TCR beta chain appears in the sequencing data of a study of blood T cell repertoires in COVID-19. Overall study: PBMCs, B-cell-depleted T cells, or T cells provided the cDNA or gDNA that made up the material.

The V gene end was trimmed by 3 bases and the J gene end by 7 bases; junction bases not matched to a gene: 9. The CDR3 has 15 residues. Germline V CDR1 and CDR2: SGHNT, YYREEE (reference sequence). Sequencing used immunoSEQ multiplex PCR; TCRdb keeps in-frame clones, though not all of them. The table has 400,000 to 550,000 clones, about 89% seen once. Material for sequencing was peripheral blood. The V call is TRBV5-4, the J call TRBJ1-4; 7 bases are a match to TRBD1. The receptor comes from a woman aged 25-40 years with acute or convalescent COVID-19. The CDR3 loop is CASSSNRGGGEKLFF. CDR3 in DNA: TGTGCCAGCAGCTCGAACAGGGGAGGAGGTGAAAAACTGTTTTTT. Using reference TRBV5-4 and TRBJ1-4 for the parts outside the CDR3, the full variable domain is ETGVTQSPTHLIKTRGQQVTLRCSSQSGHNTVSWYQQALGQGPQFIFQYYREEENGRGNFPPRFSGLQFPNYSSELNVNALELDDSALYLCASSSNRGGGEKLFFGSGTQLSVL.